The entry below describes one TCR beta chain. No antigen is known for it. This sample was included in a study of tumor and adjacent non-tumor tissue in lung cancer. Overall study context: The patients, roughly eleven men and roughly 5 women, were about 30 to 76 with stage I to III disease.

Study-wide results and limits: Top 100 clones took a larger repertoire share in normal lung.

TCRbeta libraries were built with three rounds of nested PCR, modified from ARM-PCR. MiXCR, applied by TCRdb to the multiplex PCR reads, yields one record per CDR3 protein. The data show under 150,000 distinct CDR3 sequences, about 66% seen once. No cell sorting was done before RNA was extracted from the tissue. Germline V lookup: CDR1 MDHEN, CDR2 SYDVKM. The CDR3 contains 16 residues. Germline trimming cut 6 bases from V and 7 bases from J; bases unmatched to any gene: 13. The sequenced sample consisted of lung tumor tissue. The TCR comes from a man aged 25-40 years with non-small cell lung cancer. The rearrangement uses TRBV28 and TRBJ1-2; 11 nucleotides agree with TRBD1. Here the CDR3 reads CASRTGTGGGIGGYTF. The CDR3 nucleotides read TGTGCCAGCAGGACCGGGACAGGGGGGGGAATAGGTGGCTACACCTTC.